This TCR beta chain appears in the sequencing data of a study of regulatory T cells in long-lasting Graves disease. Broader study findings: Persistent Graves' patients showed less TCR diversity than newly diagnosed ones.

CDR3-region Arm-PCR and iRepertoire HTBI primers produced the TCR beta libraries. One entry per CDR3 protein, called by TCRdb with MiXCR from the multiplex PCR reads. The data contain under 450,000 distinct CDR3 sequences, around 15% of them singletons. The sample's time point: newly diagnosed GD, antithyroid drugs for less than 3 months. Following extraction of RNA from PBMCs, that RNA was used to make the TCR library. Graves' disease diagnosis used American Thyroid Association guidelines. This clonotype has more than one count but fewer than ten. Its antigen remains unidentified. Germline CDR1 is MGHRA and CDR2 is YSYEKL. After removal of 1 base from V and 4 bases from J, the junction contained 2 bases not matched to a gene. This CDR3 is built from 15 residues. A further study also used this sample, focusing on T cells in Graves' hyperthyroidism and ophthalmopathy. Per that paper: Researchers defined stable Graves' hyperthyroidism as no ophthalmopathy progression within 18 months.

The source material was peripheral blood mononuclear cells (PBMCs), sampled at new diagnosis, from a patient treated with antithyroid drugs. The clonotype comes from a woman between 18 and 29 years old with Graves disease. J is TRBJ2-3 and V is TRBV4-1; TRBD2 aligns across 10 bases. CDR3 in amino acids: CASSQGLAGPDTQYF. DNA for the CDR3: TGCGCCAGCAGCCAAGGACTAGCGGGCCCAGATACGCAGTATTTT.